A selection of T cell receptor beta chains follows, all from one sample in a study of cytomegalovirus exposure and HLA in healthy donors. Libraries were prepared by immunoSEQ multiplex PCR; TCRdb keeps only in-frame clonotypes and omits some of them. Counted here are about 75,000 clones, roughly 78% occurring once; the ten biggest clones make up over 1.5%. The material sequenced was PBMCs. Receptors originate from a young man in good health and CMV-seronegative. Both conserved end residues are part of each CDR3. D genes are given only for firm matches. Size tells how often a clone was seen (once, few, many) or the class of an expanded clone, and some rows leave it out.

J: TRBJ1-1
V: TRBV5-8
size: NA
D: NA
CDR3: CASLGHLQNTEAFF
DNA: TGTGCCAGCCTTGGGCATTTGCAGAACACTGAAGCTTTCTTT

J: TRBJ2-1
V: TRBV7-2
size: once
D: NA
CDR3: CASSLRAGARDEQFF
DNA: TGTGCCAGCAGCTTAAGGGCAGGGGCGCGAGATGAGCAGTTCTTC

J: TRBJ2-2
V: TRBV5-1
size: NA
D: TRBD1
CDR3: CASSFWDRAIGNTGELFF
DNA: TGCGCCAGCAGCTTCTGGGACAGGGCGATCGGGAACACCGGGGAGCTGTTTTTT

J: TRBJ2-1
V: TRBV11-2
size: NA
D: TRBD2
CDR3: CASSLGFSGRLYNEQFF
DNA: TGTGCCAGCAGCTTAGGCTTTAGCGGGAGGCTTTACAATGAGCAGTTCTTC

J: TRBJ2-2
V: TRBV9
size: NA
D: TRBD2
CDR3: CASSVTSGGSTGELFF
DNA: TGTGCCAGCAGCGTTACGAGCGGGGGGTCTACCGGGGAGCTGTTTTTT

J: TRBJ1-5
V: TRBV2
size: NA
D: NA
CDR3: CASSLGQASNQPQHF
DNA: TGTGCCAGCAGTCTTGGACAAGCTAGCAATCAGCCCCAGCATTTT

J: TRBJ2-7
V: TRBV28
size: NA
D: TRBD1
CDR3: CASRRQGGQGSYEQYF
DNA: TGTGCCAGCAGAAGGCAAGGGGGACAGGGTTCGTACGAGCAGTACTTC

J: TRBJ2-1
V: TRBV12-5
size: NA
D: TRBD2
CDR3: CASVRVRGDEQFF
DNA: TGTGCTAGTGTTCGCGTACGGGGGGATGAGCAGTTCTTC

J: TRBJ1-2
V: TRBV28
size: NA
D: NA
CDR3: CASSLNNYGYTF
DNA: TGTGCCAGCAGCCTTAATAACTATGGCTACACCTTC

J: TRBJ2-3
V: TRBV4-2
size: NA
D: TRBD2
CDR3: CASSQDRAGGSDTQYF
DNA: TGTGCCAGCAGCCAAGATCGAGCGGGGGGGTCAGATACGCAGTATTTT

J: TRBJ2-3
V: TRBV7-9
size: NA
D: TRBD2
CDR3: CASSPRTSGKTDTQYF
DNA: TGTGCCAGCAGCCCCAGGACTAGCGGGAAGACAGATACGCAGTATTTT

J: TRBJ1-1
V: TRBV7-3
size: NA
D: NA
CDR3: CASSSQQNTEAFF
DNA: TGTGCCAGCAGCTCACAGCAAAACACTGAAGCTTTCTTT

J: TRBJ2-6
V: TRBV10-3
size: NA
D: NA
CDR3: CATVSGANVLTF
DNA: TGTGCCACCGTGTCTGGGGCCAACGTCCTGACTTTC

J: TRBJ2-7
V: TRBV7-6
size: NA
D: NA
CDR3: CASSLASRYEQYF
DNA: TGTGCCAGCAGCTTAGCGTCCCGCTACGAGCAGTACTTC

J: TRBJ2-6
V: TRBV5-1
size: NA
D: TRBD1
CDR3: CASTPWFATGTSGANVLTF
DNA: TGCGCCAGCACTCCTTGGTTTGCGACAGGGACCTCTGGGGCCAACGTCCTGACTTTC

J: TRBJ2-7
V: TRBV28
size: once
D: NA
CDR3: CASSFSFRGSGYEQYF
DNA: TGTGCCAGCAGTTTTAGCTTTCGGGGGTCTGGGTACGAGCAGTACTTC

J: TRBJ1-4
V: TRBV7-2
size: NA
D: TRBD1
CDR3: CASSLRPSGGSEKLFF
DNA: TGTGCCAGCAGCTTAAGGCCCTCAGGGGGTTCGGAAAAACTGTTTTTT

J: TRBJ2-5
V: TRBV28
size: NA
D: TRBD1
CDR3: CASSLGTGGTTQYF
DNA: TGTGCCAGCAGTTTAGGAACAGGGGGCACGACCCAGTACTTC

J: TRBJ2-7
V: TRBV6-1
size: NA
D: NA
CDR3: CASSDQNEQYF
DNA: TGTGCCAGCAGTGATCAGAACGAGCAGTACTTC

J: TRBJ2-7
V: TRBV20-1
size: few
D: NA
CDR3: CSAKIVLEQYF
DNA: TGCAGTGCTAAGATAGTCCTCGAGCAGTACTTC

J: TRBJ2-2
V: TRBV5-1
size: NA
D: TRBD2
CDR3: CASSPTSGGANTGELFF
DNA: TGCGCCAGCAGCCCAACTAGCGGGGGGGCGAACACCGGGGAGCTGTTTTTT

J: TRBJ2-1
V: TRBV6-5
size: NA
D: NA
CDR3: CASSYLRFSFSDEQFF
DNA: TGTGCCAGCAGTTATTTGAGGTTTTCTTTCTCGGATGAGCAGTTCTTC

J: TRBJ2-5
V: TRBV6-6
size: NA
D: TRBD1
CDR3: CASSYGGRGPETQYF
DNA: TGTGCCAGCAGTTACGGGGGCAGGGGGCCGGAGACCCAGTACTTC

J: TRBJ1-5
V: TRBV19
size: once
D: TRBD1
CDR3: CASSIDQGQGSDQPQHF
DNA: TGTGCCAGTAGTATAGATCAGGGACAGGGGAGTGATCAGCCCCAGCATTTT

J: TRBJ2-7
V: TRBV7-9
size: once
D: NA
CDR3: CASSRDTYEQYF
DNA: TGTGCCAGCAGCCGGGACACCTACGAGCAGTACTTC

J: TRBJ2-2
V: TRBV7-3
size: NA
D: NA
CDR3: CASSQTSANTGELFF
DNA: TGTGCCAGCAGCCAAACTAGTGCCAACACCGGGGAGCTGTTTTTT

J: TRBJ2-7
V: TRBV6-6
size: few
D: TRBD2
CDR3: CASSLGTSLPEQYF
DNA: TGTGCCAGCAGTTTGGGGACTAGCTTACCCGAGCAGTACTTC

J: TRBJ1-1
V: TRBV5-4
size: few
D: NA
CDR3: CASSLGRLGRVNTEAFF
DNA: TGTGCCAGCAGCTTGGGGCGGCTGGGGAGAGTGAACACTGAAGCTTTCTTT

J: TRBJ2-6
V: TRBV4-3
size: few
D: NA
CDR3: CASSHRQGAGANVLTF
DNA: TGCGCCAGCAGCCACCGTCAGGGCGCCGGGGCCAACGTCCTGACTTTC

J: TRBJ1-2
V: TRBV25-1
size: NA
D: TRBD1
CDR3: CASSHTGGNYGYTF
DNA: TGTGCCAGCAGCCACACAGGGGGTAACTATGGCTACACCTTC

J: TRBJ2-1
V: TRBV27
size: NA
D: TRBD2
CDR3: CASHRLAGGPREQFF
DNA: TGTGCCAGCCACCGACTAGCGGGAGGGCCTCGTGAGCAGTTCTTC

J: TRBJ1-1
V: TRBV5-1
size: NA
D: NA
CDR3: CASSLGGGGTEAFF
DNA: TGCGCCAGCAGCTTGGGCGGGGGGGGCACTGAAGCTTTCTTT

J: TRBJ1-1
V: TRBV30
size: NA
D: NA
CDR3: CAWSGGGGKVTEAFF
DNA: TGTGCCTGGTCGGGGGGAGGGGGAAAAGTAACTGAAGCTTTCTTT

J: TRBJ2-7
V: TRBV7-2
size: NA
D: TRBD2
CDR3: CASSSLAGANLEQYF
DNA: TGTGCCAGCAGCTCACTAGCGGGGGCGAATCTCGAGCAGTACTTC

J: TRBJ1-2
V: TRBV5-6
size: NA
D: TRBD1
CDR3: CASSPGTGHNYGYTF
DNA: TGTGCCAGCAGCCCCGGGACAGGGCATAACTATGGCTACACCTTC

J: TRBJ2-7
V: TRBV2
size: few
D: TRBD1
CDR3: CASSADRVTHEQYF
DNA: TGTGCCAGCAGTGCGGACAGGGTGACCCACGAGCAGTACTTC

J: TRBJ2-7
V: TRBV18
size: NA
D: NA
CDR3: CASSPLTVTYEQYF
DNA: TGTGCCAGCTCACCTCTGACAGTTACCTACGAGCAGTACTTC

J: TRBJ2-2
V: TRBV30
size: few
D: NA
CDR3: CAWSMGLRGGELFF
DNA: TGTGCCTGGAGTATGGGACTTCGCGGCGGGGAGCTGTTTTTT

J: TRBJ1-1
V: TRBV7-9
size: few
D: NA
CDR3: CASSPWGGAGTEAFF
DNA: TGTGCCAGCAGCCCGTGGGGGGGGGCCGGTACTGAAGCTTTCTTT

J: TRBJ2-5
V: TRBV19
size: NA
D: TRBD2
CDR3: CASSQGLADTETQYF
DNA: TGTGCCAGTAGTCAAGGACTAGCGGATACAGAGACCCAGTACTTC

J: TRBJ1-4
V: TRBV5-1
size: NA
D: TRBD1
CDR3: CASSYYGTGATNEKLFF
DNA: TGCGCCAGCAGCTACTACGGGACAGGAGCAACTAATGAAAAACTGTTTTTT

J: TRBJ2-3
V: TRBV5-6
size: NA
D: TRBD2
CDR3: CASSDRTSGIIDTQYF
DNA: TGTGCCAGCAGCGATCGGACTAGCGGGATTATAGATACGCAGTATTTT

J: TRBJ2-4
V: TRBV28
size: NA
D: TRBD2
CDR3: CASSPTWTRATNIQYF
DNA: TGTGCCAGCAGTCCCACCTGGACTAGAGCTACGAACATTCAGTACTTC

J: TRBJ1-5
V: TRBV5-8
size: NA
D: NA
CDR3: CASSENAENQPQHF
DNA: TGTGCCAGCAGCGAAAACGCGGAGAATCAGCCCCAGCATTTT

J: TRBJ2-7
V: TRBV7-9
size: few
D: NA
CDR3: CASSPGSNSYEQYF
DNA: TGTGCCAGCAGCCCGGGGAGCAACTCCTACGAGCAGTACTTC

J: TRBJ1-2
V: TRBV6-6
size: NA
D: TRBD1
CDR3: CASSYGRGSYGYTF
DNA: TGTGCCAGCAGTTACGGCAGGGGGTCCTATGGCTACACCTTC

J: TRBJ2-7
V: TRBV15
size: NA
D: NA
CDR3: CATSRVPSSSKSYEQYF
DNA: TGTGCCACCAGCAGAGTGCCGTCGTCCTCTAAGTCCTACGAGCAGTACTTC